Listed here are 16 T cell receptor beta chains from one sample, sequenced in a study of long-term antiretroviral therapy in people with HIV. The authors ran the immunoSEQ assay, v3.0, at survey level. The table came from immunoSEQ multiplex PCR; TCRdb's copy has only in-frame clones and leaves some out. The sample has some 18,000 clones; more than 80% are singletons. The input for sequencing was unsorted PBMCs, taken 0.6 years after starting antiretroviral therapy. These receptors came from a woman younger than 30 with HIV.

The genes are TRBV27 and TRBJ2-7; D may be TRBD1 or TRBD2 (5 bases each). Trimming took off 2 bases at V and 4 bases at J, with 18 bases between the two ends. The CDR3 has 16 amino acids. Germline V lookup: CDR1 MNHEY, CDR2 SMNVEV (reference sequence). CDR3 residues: CASSLGLGPWGYEQYF. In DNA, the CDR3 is TGTGCCAGCAGTTTAGGGCTAGGCCCATGGGGGTACGAGCAGTACTTC.

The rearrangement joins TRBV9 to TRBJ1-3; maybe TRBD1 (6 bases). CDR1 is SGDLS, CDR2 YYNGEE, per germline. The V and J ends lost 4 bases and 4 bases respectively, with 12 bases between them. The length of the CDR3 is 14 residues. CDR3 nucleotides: TGTGCCAGCAGCTCCGGGACATCCGGAAACACCATATATTTT. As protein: CASSSGTSGNTIYF. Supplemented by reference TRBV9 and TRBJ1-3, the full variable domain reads DSGVTQTPKHLITATGQRVTLRCSPRSGDLSVYWYQQSLDQGLQFLIQYYNGEERAKGNILERFSAQQFPDLHSELNLSSLELGDSALYFCASSSGTSGNTIYFGEGSWLTVV.

The CDR3 region is CASSESSGSVNTQYF. CDR3 DNA: TGTGCCAGCAGTGAGTCTAGCGGGAGCGTTAATACGCAGTATTTT. The chain combines TRBV2 with TRBJ2-3; 10 nucleotides line up with TRBD2. Germline V CDR1 and CDR2: SNHLY, FYNNEI. With V trimmed by 3 bases and J by 7 bases, 7 bases remained unmatched. CDR3 length: 15 amino acids. The variable domain in full, completed from reference TRBV2 and TRBJ2-3, reads EPEVTQTPSHQVTQMGQEVILRCVPISNHLYFYWYRQILGQKVEFLVSFYNNEISEKSEIFDDQFSVERPDGSNFTLKIRSTKLEDSAMYFCASSESSGSVNTQYFGPGTRLTVL.

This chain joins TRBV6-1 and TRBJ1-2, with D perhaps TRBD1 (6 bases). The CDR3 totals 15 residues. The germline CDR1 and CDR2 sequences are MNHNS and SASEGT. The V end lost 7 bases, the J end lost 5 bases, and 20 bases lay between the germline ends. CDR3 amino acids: CASTKGGAEGYGYTF. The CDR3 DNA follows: TGTGCCAGCACCAAGGGGGGGGCAGAAGGATATGGCTACACCTTC.

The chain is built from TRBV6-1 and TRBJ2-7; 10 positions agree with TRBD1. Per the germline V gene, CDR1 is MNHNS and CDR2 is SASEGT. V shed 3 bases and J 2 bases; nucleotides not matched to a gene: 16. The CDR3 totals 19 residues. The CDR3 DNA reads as TGTGCCAGCAGTGATTCCCTCCGGAGGTCCGGGACAGGGGCCTACGAGCAGTACTTC. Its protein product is CASSDSLRRSGTGAYEQYF.

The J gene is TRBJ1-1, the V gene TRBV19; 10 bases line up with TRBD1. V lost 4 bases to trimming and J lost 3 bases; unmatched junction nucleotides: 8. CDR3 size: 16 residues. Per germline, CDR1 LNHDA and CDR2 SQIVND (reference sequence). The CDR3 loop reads CASSRVTGGGDTEAFF. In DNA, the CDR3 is TGTGCCAGTAGTAGGGTGACAGGGGGCGGCGACACTGAAGCTTTCTTT.

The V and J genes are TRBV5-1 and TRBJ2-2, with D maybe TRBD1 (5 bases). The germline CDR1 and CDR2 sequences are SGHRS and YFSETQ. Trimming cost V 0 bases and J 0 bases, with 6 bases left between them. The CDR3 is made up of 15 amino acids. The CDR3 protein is CASSLGTPNTGELFF. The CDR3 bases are TGCGCCAGCAGCTTGGGGACACCGAACACCGGGGAGCTGTTTTTT.

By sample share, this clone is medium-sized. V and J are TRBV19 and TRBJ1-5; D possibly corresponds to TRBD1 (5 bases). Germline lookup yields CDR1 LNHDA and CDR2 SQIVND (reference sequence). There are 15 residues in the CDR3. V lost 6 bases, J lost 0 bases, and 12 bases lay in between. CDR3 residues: CASSEGQHSNQPQHF. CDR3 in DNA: TGTGCCAGTAGCGAGGGGCAGCATAGCAATCAGCCCCAGCATTTT.

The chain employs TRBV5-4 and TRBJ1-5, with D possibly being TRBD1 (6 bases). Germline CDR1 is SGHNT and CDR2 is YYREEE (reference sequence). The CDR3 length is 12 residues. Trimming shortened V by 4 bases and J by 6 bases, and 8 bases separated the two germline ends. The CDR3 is CASSVDSQPQHF. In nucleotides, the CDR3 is TGTGCCAGCAGCGTGGACAGTCAGCCCCAGCATTTT.

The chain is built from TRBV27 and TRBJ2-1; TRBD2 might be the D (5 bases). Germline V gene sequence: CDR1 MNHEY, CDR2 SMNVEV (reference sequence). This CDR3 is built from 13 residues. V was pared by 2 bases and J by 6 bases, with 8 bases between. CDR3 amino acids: CASSLAGGNEQFF. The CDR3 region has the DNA TGTGCCAGCAGTTTAGCGGGTGGCAATGAGCAGTTCTTC.

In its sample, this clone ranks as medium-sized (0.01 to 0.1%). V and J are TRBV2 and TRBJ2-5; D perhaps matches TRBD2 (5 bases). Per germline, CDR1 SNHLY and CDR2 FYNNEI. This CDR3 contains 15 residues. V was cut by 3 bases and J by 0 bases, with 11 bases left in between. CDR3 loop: CASSDHPDYQETQYF. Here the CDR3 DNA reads TGTGCCAGCAGTGACCATCCGGACTACCAAGAGACCCAGTACTTC. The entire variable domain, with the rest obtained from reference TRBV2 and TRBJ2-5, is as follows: EPEVTQTPSHQVTQMGQEVILRCVPISNHLYFYWYRQILGQKVEFLVSFYNNEISEKSEIFDDQFSVERPDGSNFTLKIRSTKLEDSAMYFCASSDHPDYQETQYFGPGTRLLVL.

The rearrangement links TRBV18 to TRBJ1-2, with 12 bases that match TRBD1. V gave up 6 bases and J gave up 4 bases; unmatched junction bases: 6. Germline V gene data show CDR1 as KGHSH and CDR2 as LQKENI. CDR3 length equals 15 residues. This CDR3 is CASSLGTGGPYGYTF. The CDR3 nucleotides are TGTGCCAGCTCCCTCGGGACAGGGGGCCCCTATGGCTACACCTTC.

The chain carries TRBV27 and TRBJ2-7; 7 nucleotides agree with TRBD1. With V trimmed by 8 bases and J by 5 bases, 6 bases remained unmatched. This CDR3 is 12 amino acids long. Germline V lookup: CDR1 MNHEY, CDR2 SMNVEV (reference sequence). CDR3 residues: CASGYRGNEQYF. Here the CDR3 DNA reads TGTGCCAGCGGCTACAGGGGTAACGAGCAGTACTTC.

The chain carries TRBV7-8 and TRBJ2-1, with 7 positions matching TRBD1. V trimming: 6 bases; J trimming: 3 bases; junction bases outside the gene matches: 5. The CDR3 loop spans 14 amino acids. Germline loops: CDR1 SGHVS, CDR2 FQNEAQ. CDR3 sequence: CASSPTGDYNEQFF. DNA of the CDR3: TGTGCCAGCAGTCCAACAGGGGACTACAATGAGCAGTTCTTC.

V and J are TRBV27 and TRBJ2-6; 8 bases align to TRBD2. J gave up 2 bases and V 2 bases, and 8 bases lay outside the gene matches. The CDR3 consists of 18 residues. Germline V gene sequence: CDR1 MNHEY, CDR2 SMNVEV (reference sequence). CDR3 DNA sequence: TGTGCCAGCAGTTTAAGGCCCGGGGGGGGCACTGGGGCCAACGTCCTGACTTTC. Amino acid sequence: CASSLRPGGGTGANVLTF.

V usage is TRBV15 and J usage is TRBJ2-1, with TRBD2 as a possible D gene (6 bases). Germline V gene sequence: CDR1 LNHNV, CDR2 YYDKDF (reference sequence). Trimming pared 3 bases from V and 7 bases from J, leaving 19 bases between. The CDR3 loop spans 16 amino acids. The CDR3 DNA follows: TGTGCCACCAGCAGGTCTCGCGGGGCCCCAGGGAATGAGCAGTTCTTC. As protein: CATSRSRGAPGNEQFF.